Listed below are T cell receptor beta chains from one sample, sequenced in a study of blood T cells in healthy people across ages. TCRdb independently ran MiXCR on the 5' RACE reads; one entry per CDR3 protein. Seen here are around 1,900,000 distinct CDR3 sequences, 30% to 40% observed once, and the top ten hold about 21%. The sequencing input was blood. These receptors all stem from a human donor in good health. Both conserved end residues are part of each CDR3. A D gene is named only where the DNA matches it firmly. Clone size, where shown, is once, few, many, or a class for clones that have expanded.

J: TRBJ2-6
size: few
D: TRBD1
V: TRBV27
CDR3: CASFGQGFSGANVLTF
DNA: TGTGCCAGCTTCGGACAGGGCTTCTCTGGGGCCAACGTCCTGACTTTC

J: TRBJ2-1
size: NA
D: NA
V: TRBV6-5
CDR3: CASILLGYNEQFF
DNA: TGTGCCAGCATACTACTCGGCTACAATGAGCAGTTCTTC

J: TRBJ1-4
size: NA
D: NA
V: TRBV12-3/TRBV12-4
CDR3: CASSVGEKLFF
DNA: TGTGCCAGCAGCGTCGGAGAAAAACTGTTTTTT

J: TRBJ1-4
size: NA
D: TRBD1
V: TRBV29-1
CDR3: CSVGQGPETLFF
DNA: TGCAGCGTTGGACAGGGCCCTGAAACACTGTTTTTT

J: TRBJ2-1
size: NA
D: TRBD2
V: TRBV4-3
CDR3: CASSQDWASGELAYNEQFF
DNA: TGCGCCAGCAGCCAAGATTGGGCTAGCGGGGAACTGGCGTACAATGAGCAGTTCTTC

J: TRBJ2-3
size: NA
D: TRBD2
V: TRBV9
CDR3: CASSVGSTGGLRAQYF
DNA: TGTGCCAGCAGCGTAGGCAGCACGGGGGGACTGAGGGCGCAGTATTTT

J: TRBJ1-2
size: NA
D: NA
V: TRBV9
CDR3: CASSAPLDRSYYGYTF
DNA: TGTGCCAGCAGCGCGCCTCTGGACAGATCGTACTATGGCTACACCTTC

J: TRBJ1-4
size: few
D: NA
V: TRBV4-3
CDR3: CASSRMWDTNEKLFF
DNA: TGCGCCAGCAGCCGGATGTGGGACACTAATGAAAAACTGTTTTTT

J: TRBJ2-3
size: NA
D: NA
V: TRBV12-3/TRBV12-4
CDR3: CASSSWDGVSDTQYF
DNA: TGTGCCAGCAGTTCATGGGACGGGGTTTCAGATACGCAGTATTTT

J: TRBJ1-6
size: many
D: TRBD1
V: TRBV4-1
CDR3: CASSPSGTGLNSPLHF
DNA: TGCGCCAGCAGCCCCTCCGGGACAGGGTTAAATTCACCCCTCCACTTT

J: TRBJ2-5
size: NA
D: NA
V: TRBV7-9
CDR3: CASSPDSRRTGETQYF
DNA: TGTGCCAGCAGCCCAGACTCGAGACGCACTGGGGAGACCCAGTACTTC

J: TRBJ1-1
size: NA
D: NA
V: TRBV29-1
CDR3: CSVVGGENTKAFF
DNA: TGCAGCGTTGTCGGGGGGGAAAACACTAAAGCTTTCTTT

J: TRBJ2-3
size: NA
D: TRBD2
V: TRBV6-2/TRBV6-3
CDR3: CASSLIAGPTDTQYF
DNA: TGTGCCAGCAGTTTGATAGCGGGGCCCACAGATACGCAGTATTTT

J: TRBJ1-2
size: NA
D: NA
V: TRBV4-3
CDR3: CASSQEGRTNYGYTF
DNA: TGCGCCAGCAGCCAAGAAGGTCGGACAAACTATGGCTACACCTTC

J: TRBJ1-4
size: few
D: NA
V: TRBV5-8
CDR3: CASSVKGTQREKLFF
DNA: TGTGCCAGCAGCGTCAAAGGGACACAAAGGGAAAAACTGTTTTTT

J: TRBJ2-1
size: NA
D: TRBD2
V: TRBV7-2
CDR3: CASSFSSGGGFYEQFF
DNA: TGTGCCAGCAGCTTCTCTAGCGGGGGGGGATTCTATGAGCAGTTCTTC

J: TRBJ2-5
size: NA
D: NA
V: TRBV7-2
CDR3: CASSLGVSNQETQYF
DNA: TGTGCCAGCAGCTTAGGGGTCAGCAACCAAGAGACCCAGTACTTC

J: TRBJ2-1
size: NA
D: TRBD2
V: TRBV20-1
CDR3: CSATTPGGGSHLNEQFF
DNA: TGCAGTGCTACTACCCCTGGCGGGGGGTCACATTTGAATGAGCAGTTCTTC

J: TRBJ1-2
size: NA
D: NA
V: TRBV6-5
CDR3: CASSWRTCYGYTF
DNA: TGTGCCAGCAGTTGGAGGACATGCTATGGCTACACCTTC

J: TRBJ2-3
size: NA
D: NA
V: TRBV7-2
CDR3: CASSLVAGRCDTQYF
DNA: TGTGCCAGCAGCTTAGTGGCGGGGAGGTGTGATACGCAGTATTTT

J: TRBJ2-5
size: NA
D: NA
V: TRBV7-2
CDR3: CASSLAPGHINEQYF
DNA: TGTGCCAGCAGCTTAGCTCCGGGACACATCAATGAGCAGTACTTC

J: TRBJ2-5
size: NA
D: TRBD1
V: TRBV28
CDR3: CASFGGQGAREQYF
DNA: TGTGCCAGCTTCGGTGGACAGGGGGCAAGGGAGCAGTACTTC

J: TRBJ2-4
size: NA
D: TRBD2
V: TRBV10-3
CDR3: CAISESNGGGRQNIQYF
DNA: TGTGCCATCAGTGAGTCGAACGGCGGGGGGCGACAAAACATTCAGTACTTC

J: TRBJ2-7
size: NA
D: NA
V: TRBV2
CDR3: CASSEAMAYEQYF
DNA: TGTGCCAGCAGTGAAGCCATGGCCTACGAGCAGTACTTC

J: TRBJ1-2
size: NA
D: TRBD1
V: TRBV6-6
CDR3: CANTQGTGRSSNYGYTF
DNA: TGTGCCAACACCCAAGGGACAGGAAGGAGTTCGAACTACGGCTACACCTTC

J: TRBJ1-4
size: NA
D: NA
V: TRBV6-5
CDR3: CASSGRTGTEKLFF
DNA: TGTGCCAGCAGTGGACGCACAGGAACCGAAAAACTGTTTTTT

J: TRBJ2-4
size: few
D: TRBD1
V: TRBV4-2
CDR3: CASSQVTTGGGKNIQYF
DNA: TGTGCCAGCAGCCAAGTCACCACAGGGGGAGGCAAAAACATTCAGTACTTC